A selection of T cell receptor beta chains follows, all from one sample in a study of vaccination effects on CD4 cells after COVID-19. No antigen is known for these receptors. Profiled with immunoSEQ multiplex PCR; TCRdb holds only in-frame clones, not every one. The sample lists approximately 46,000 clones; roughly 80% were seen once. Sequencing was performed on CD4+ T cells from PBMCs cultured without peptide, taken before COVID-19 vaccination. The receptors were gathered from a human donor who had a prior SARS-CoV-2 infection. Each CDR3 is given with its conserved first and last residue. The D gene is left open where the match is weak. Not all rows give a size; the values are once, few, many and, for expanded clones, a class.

TGTGCCTGGAGGTTAGCGGGTTCCAGCACAGATACGCAGTATTTT | CAWRLAGSSTDTQYF | TRBJ2-3 | TRBV30 | - | TRBD2
TGTGCCAGCAGCACGCGATTAGGCGAAAACTATGGCTACACCTTC | CASSTRLGENYGYTF | TRBJ1-2 | TRBV7-8 | - | -
TGTGCCAGCAGGGACCAGGGGTCCTATGGCTACACCTTC | CASRDQGSYGYTF | TRBJ1-2 | TRBV9 | - | -
TGTGCCAGCAGCCAATTCGACGAGCAGTACTTC | CASSQFDEQYF | TRBJ2-7 | TRBV4-2 | - | -
TGTGCCAGCAGCTCCGGATTGGACACTGAAGCTTTCTTT | CASSSGLDTEAFF | TRBJ1-1 | TRBV7-2 | - | -
TGTGCCAGCAGTTATGGTTCACCCCTCCACTTT | CASSYGSPLHF | TRBJ1-6 | TRBV6-6 | - | -
TGTGCCAGCAGCCCTAGGACTAGTCGGTTGGGGCAGTTCTTC | CASSPRTSRLGQFF | TRBJ2-1 | TRBV11-2 | - | TRBD2
TGCGCCAGCAGCTCTCCAGGGCGGAACACTGAAGCTTTCTTT | CASSSPGRNTEAFF | TRBJ1-1 | TRBV5-1 | - | -
TGTGCCTGGAGTGTACAGGAATTGAAAAATGGCTACACCTTC | CAWSVQELKNGYTF | TRBJ1-2 | TRBV30 | few | -
TGTGCCAGCATGCCGTTGTTTGGATCCTACAATGAGCAGTTCTTC | CASMPLFGSYNEQFF | TRBJ2-1 | TRBV7-2 | - | -
TGTGCCACCAGCAGAGATCAGATGAGGAACCAAGAGACCCAGTACTTC | CATSRDQMRNQETQYF | TRBJ2-5 | TRBV15 | - | -
TGCGCCAGCAGGAGTCCGGGAGCCCGCCCGATAGCTTTCTTT | CASRSPGARPIAFF | TRBJ1-1 | TRBV4-1 | few | -
TGTGCCAGCAGCTTACACGGGACAGGTCCTCTCGTTGAAGCTTTCTTT | CASSLHGTGPLVEAFF | TRBJ1-1 | TRBV11-2 | - | TRBD1
TGTGCCAGCAGCTTAGGCCAGGGAGATACGCAGTATTTT | CASSLGQGDTQYF | TRBJ2-3 | TRBV7-2 | - | -
TGTGCCAGTACGGGACAGGGCTATGGCTACACCTTC | CASTGQGYGYTF | TRBJ1-2 | TRBV19 | few | TRBD1
TGCGCCAGCAGCCAAGGCTCTAGCGGGAGGGCCTACAATGAGCAGTTCTTC | CASSQGSSGRAYNEQFF | TRBJ2-1 | TRBV4-3 | - | TRBD2
TGTGCCAGCCGAGACGGAGGGGCGCACACTGAAGCTTTCTTT | CASRDGGAHTEAFF | TRBJ1-1 | TRBV6-5 | - | -
TGTGCCAGCAGTGAATACACCTCCGTCTATGGCTACACCTTC | CASSEYTSVYGYTF | TRBJ1-2 | TRBV2 | - | -
TGTGCCAGCAGATACCACCTCCCTAACTATGGCTACACCTTC | CASRYHLPNYGYTF | TRBJ1-2 | TRBV6-2/TRBV6-3 | - | -
TGTGCCAGCAGCCATCTGGCGGCCGAGACTGAGCAGTTCTTC | CASSHLAAETEQFF | TRBJ2-1 | TRBV3-1/TRBV3-2 | - | -
TGTGCCAGCAGACCAAGGACAGGTTGGAACACTGAAGCTTTCTTT | CASRPRTGWNTEAFF | TRBJ1-1 | TRBV2 | - | TRBD1
TGTGCCAGCAGTGTCCTGGTAGCAGGGTTGAACACTGAAGCTTTCTTT | CASSVLVAGLNTEAFF | TRBJ1-1 | TRBV6-2/TRBV6-3 | few | -
TGTGCCAAGGCGGTAACTGAGGGACTAGCGGGACCATCAGCAAATGAGCAGTTCTTC | CAKAVTEGLAGPSANEQFF | TRBJ2-1 | TRBV24-1 | - | TRBD2
TGTGCCAGCAGCCATCTAGCGGGACAATCCTACGAGCAGTACTTC | CASSHLAGQSYEQYF | TRBJ2-7 | TRBV14 | - | TRBD2
TGCGCCAGCAGCCTACAAAAAGACACAGATACGCAGTATTTT | CASSLQKDTDTQYF | TRBJ2-3 | TRBV5-1 | - | -
TGTGCCATCAGTGAGTCGGGACCGGGCGGTCCGCTGGATGAGCAGTTCTTC | CAISESGPGGPLDEQFF | TRBJ2-1 | TRBV10-3 | - | -
TGTGCCTGGAGTAACCGGTACGAGCAGTACTTC | CAWSNRYEQYF | TRBJ2-7 | TRBV30 | few | -
TGTGCCAGCAGCCGGCGGACTAGCGGGAGTAGTTCCTACGAGCAGTACTTC | CASSRRTSGSSSYEQYF | TRBJ2-7 | TRBV11-2 | - | TRBD2
TGCGCCAGCAGCAGGCAGCATCGCTCCTACGAGCAGTACTTC | CASSRQHRSYEQYF | TRBJ2-7 | TRBV5-1 | - | -
TGTGCCAGTCGCCGGACTAATGAAAAACTGTTTTTT | CASRRTNEKLFF | TRBJ1-4 | TRBV19 | - | -
TGTGCCAGCAAACGGGACAGTTACACCGGGGAGCTGTTTTTT | CASKRDSYTGELFF | TRBJ2-2 | TRBV2 | - | TRBD1
TGTGCCTGGAGCATCTGGGAAGAATCCTACGAGCAGTACTTC | CAWSIWEESYEQYF | TRBJ2-7 | TRBV30 | - | -
TGTGCCAGCAGCCCAGGTTGGGGGGGAAGGTGGAGTCAGCCCCAGCATTTT | CASSPGWGGRWSQPQHF | TRBJ1-5 | TRBV5-5 | - | -
TGTGCCAGCAGCCTCGGCCGTTCTCGGCAGGGTGGCTACGAGCAGTACTTC | CASSLGRSRQGGYEQYF | TRBJ2-7 | TRBV5-4 | - | -
TGTGCCAGCAGCTTACTGGGTTCCGAGACCCAGTACTTC | CASSLLGSETQYF | TRBJ2-5 | TRBV7-3 | few | -